The 21 T cell receptor beta chains presented below share a single source sample, sequenced in a study of OX40 agonist ivuxolimab in advanced cancers. This table comes from immunoSEQ multiplex PCR, and its TCRdb copy is limited to in-frame clones, with some not included. The data show approximately 76,000 clones, around 85% seen once. The sequences come from CD4+ or CD8+ T cells sorted from blood, collected in a trial of the OX40 agonist ivuxolimab. All receptors derive from an adult with an advanced solid tumor such as melanoma, head and neck, liver or kidney cancer.

This chain connects TRBV12-5 to TRBJ1-5; D is uncertain. V was pared by 3 bases and J by 5 bases, with 11 bases between. Looked up from germline, CDR1 is LGHNT and CDR2 is FRNRAP. This CDR3 is 14 amino acids long. The CDR3 is CASGLGESYQPQHF. The DNA of the CDR3 is TGTGCTAGTGGTTTAGGAGAGTCTTATCAGCCCCAGCATTTT.

The V call is TRBV27, the J call TRBJ2-7; the D gene is possibly TRBD2 (5 bases). The germline V gene encodes CDR1 MNHEY and CDR2 SMNVEV (reference sequence). The CDR3 sequence is 14 residues long. Trimming stripped 4 bases from V and 3 bases from J, with 13 bases between. Here the CDR3 reads CASSSQVRGYEQYF. The CDR3, as DNA: TGTGCCAGCAGTTCCCAGGTTCGGGGCTACGAGCAGTACTTC.

The rearrangement links TRBV27 to TRBJ1-1; D uncertain. Trimming removed 2 bases at V and 1 base at J, with 17 bases between. The CDR3 extends over 17 amino acids. Germline V gives CDR1 MNHEY, CDR2 SMNVEV (reference sequence). In nucleotides, the CDR3 is TGTGCCAGCAGTTTAAAGCCCAGGACCATGGGGAACACTGAAGCTTTCTTT. It specifies CASSLKPRTMGNTEAFF.

The chain carries TRBV28 and TRBJ1-6; 7 bases map to TRBD1. From germline, CDR1 is MDHEN and CDR2 SYDVKM. Losses at the gene ends were 3 bases for V and 2 bases for J; bases not matched to a gene: 4. The CDR3 length is 16 residues. This CDR3 reads CASSLPGTAYNSPLHF. CDR3 coding DNA: TGTGCCAGCAGTTTGCCGGGGACAGCCTATAATTCACCCCTCCACTTT.

This chain connects TRBV11-2 to TRBJ2-2; TRBD2 might be the D (6 bases). V was cut by 3 bases and J by 1 base, with 12 bases left in between. Germline lookup yields CDR1 SGHAT and CDR2 FQNNGV. The CDR3 extends over 16 amino acids. The CDR3 DNA reads as TGTGCCAGCAGCTTCCTTGGGACTCTGAACACCGGGGAGCTGTTTTTT. The encoded protein is CASSFLGTLNTGELFF.

The CDR3 spells CASREFLTEAFF. The CDR3 DNA is TGTGCCAGCAGGGAATTCTTAACTGAAGCTTTCTTT. The chain has TRBV2 and TRBJ1-1; no clear D gene. The germline V gene has CDR1 SNHLY and CDR2 FYNNEI. This CDR3 contains 12 residues. Trimming cost V 6 bases and J 5 bases, with 10 bases left between them.

In the case of this clone: Different DNA sequences within this sample yield the same CDR3. The rearrangement joins TRBV18 to TRBJ2-1; 10 bases fit TRBD1. This CDR3 spans 15 amino acids. Germline V gives CDR1 KGHSH, CDR2 LQKENI. J gave up 6 bases and V 6 bases, and 8 bases lay outside the gene matches. The CDR3 region is CASSRDRGRGNEQFF. DNA of the CDR3: TGTGCCAGCTCGCGGGACAGGGGCAGAGGCAATGAGCAGTTCTTC.

This chain's CDR3 is CASSVGQGLVSGNTIYF. CDR3 DNA: TGTGCCAGCAGCGTAGGACAAGGTCTGGTATCTGGAAACACCATATATTTT. The chain uses TRBV9 and TRBJ1-3; D gene unclear. This CDR3 is built from 17 residues. CDR1 and CDR2 (germline): SGDLS, YYNGEE. Trimming pared 0 bases from V and 1 base from J, leaving 14 bases between.

The chain has TRBV7-2 and TRBJ2-2; 7 bases are a match to TRBD1. V lost 2 bases and J lost 6; bases outside the gene matches: 6. The germline V gene has CDR1 SGHTA and CDR2 FQGNSA. This CDR3 spans 15 amino acids. The CDR3 nucleotides read TGTGCCAGCAGCTTATCGACAGGGAGAGCCGGGGAGCTGTTTTTT. Translating gives CASSLSTGRAGELFF.

The chain links TRBV18 to TRBJ1-1, with 8 bases that match TRBD1. V shed 3 bases and J 4 bases; nucleotides not matched to a gene: 4. There are 14 residues in the CDR3. The germline CDR1 and CDR2 sequences are KGHSH and LQKENI. For the CDR3, the DNA is TGTGCCAGCTCACCGGCGGACAGGGCCACTGAAGCTTTCTTT. The encoded protein is CASSPADRATEAFF.

This clone was recorded once. V usage is TRBV28 and J usage is TRBJ1-2; TRBD1 matches 8 bases. CDR1 and CDR2 (germline): MDHEN, SYDVKM. The CDR3 loop spans 13 amino acids. J gave up 7 bases and V 5 bases, and 6 bases lay outside the gene matches. The CDR3 sequence: CASSLGQGGGYTF. The CDR3 DNA follows: TGTGCCAGCAGTCTAGGACAGGGCGGTGGCTACACCTTC.

This clone was seen more than once but under ten times. The chain has TRBV2 and TRBJ1-1, with 9 positions matching TRBD1. Germline CDR1 SNHLY, CDR2 FYNNEI. The CDR3 contains 15 residues. J lost 5 bases, V lost 4 bases, and 8 bases had no gene match. The CDR3 reads CASSVRWTGVTEAFF. In nucleotides, the CDR3 is TGTGCCAGCAGTGTAAGGTGGACAGGGGTGACTGAAGCTTTCTTT.

This rearrangement joins TRBV18 to TRBJ2-5, with D maybe TRBD2 (5 bases). CDR1 and CDR2 (germline): KGHSH, LQKENI. V was pared by 8 bases and J by 4 bases, with 14 bases between. The CDR3 runs 13 residues. The CDR3 region is CASTREQRETQYF. In DNA form, the CDR3 reads TGTGCCAGCACCCGGGAACAAAGAGAGACCCAGTACTTC.

J is TRBJ2-7 and V is TRBV29-1; D unclear. Germline V gene lookup returns CDR1 SQVTM and CDR2 ANQGSEA. The CDR3 sequence is 13 residues long. Between the trimmed V and J ends, which lost 6 bases and 2 bases, there was a span of 14 bases. The CDR3 nucleotides are TGCAGCGTCCTCACGGCCCATACCTACGAGCAGTACTTC. Protein: CSVLTAHTYEQYF.

The chain employs TRBV5-6 and TRBJ1-2; maybe TRBD1 (6 bases). The CDR3 totals 15 residues. Between the trimmed V and J ends, which lost 4 bases and 5 bases, there was a span of 18 bases. Germline V gene sequence: CDR1 SGHDT, CDR2 YYEEEE. The CDR3 DNA follows: TGTGCCAGCAGCGCCCCGTTCAGGGGAGGGTATGGCTACACCTTC. Amino acids: CASSAPFRGGYGYTF.

J is TRBJ1-5 and V is TRBV6-5; no clear D gene. The CDR3 runs 15 residues. Germline-derived CDR1 and CDR2 are MNHEY and SVGAGI. V lost 5 bases and J 0 bases, leaving 11 bases between the germline ends. The CDR3 nucleotides are TGTGCCAGCAGTCGGACGGTGTATAGCAATCAGCCCCAGCATTTT. It translates to CASSRTVYSNQPQHF.

The chain recombines TRBV7-8 with TRBJ1-3; D uncertain. The ends were cut back, 4 bases at V and 4 bases at J, with 11 bases in the middle. CDR1 and CDR2 from the germline V gene are SGHVS and FQNEAQ. This CDR3 is built from 14 residues. The CDR3 spells CASSSPSSGNTIYF. In DNA, the CDR3 is TGTGCCAGCAGCTCCCCCTCGAGCGGAAACACCATATATTTT.

The chain links TRBV4-3 to TRBJ1-1; no firm D call. CDR1 and CDR2 (germline): LGHNA, YSLEER. Between the trimmed V and J ends, which lost 0 bases and 7 bases, there was a span of 15 bases. The CDR3 is made up of 15 amino acids. DNA of the CDR3: TGCGCCAGCAGCCAAGATCTTTCGGGGAAGGGTGAAGCTTTCTTT. Protein: CASSQDLSGKGEAFF.

The chain joins TRBV11-1 to TRBJ2-5; 12 bases are shared with TRBD2. This CDR3 has 16 amino acids. V shed 5 bases, J shed 9 bases, and the junction held 13 bases outside the gene matches. Germline CDR1 reads SGHAT; CDR2 reads FQDESV (reference sequence). The CDR3 sequence is CASSAKTSGGLGAQYF. CDR3 nucleotides: TGTGCCAGCAGCGCCAAGACTAGCGGGGGCCTCGGGGCCCAGTACTTC.

V is TRBV15 and J is TRBJ2-1, with 8 positions matching TRBD2. Germline CDR1 is LNHNV and CDR2 is YYDKDF (reference sequence). This CDR3 is built from 15 residues. V was pared by 5 bases and J by 1 base, with 4 bases of the junction left unmatched. The CDR3: CATSSGTRSYNEQFF. DNA of the CDR3: TGTGCCACCAGCTCCGGGACTAGATCCTACAATGAGCAGTTCTTC.

J is TRBJ2-7 and V is TRBV10-3; the D is unclear. Germline CDR1 and CDR2: ENHRY and SYGVKD. The CDR3 is 13 amino acids. Trimming shortened V by 7 bases and J by 3 bases, and 13 bases separated the two germline ends. In DNA, the CDR3 is TGTGCCATCACCCCTGAAGGCCGCTACGAGCAGTACTTC. Translation gives CAITPEGRYEQYF.